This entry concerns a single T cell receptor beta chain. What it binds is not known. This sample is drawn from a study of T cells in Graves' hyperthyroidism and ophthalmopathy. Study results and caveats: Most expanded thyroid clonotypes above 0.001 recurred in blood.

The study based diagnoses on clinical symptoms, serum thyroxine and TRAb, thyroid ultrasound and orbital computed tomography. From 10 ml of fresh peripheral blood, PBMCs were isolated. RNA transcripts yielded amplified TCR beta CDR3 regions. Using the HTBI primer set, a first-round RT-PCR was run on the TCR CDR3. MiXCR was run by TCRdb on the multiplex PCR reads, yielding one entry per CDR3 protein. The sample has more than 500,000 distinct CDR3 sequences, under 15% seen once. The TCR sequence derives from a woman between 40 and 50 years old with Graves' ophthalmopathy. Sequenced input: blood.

The CDR3 DNA is TGTGCCAGCAACAACCTGGGAGCGGGAGTTACCTACGAGCAGTACTTC. This gives the protein CASNNLGAGVTYEQYF. The rearrangement links TRBV6-2 or TRBV6-3 to TRBJ2-7; TRBD2 matches at 8 bases. V lost 7 bases, J lost 2 bases, and 13 bases stayed unmatched. The germline CDR1 and CDR2 sequences are MNHEY and SVGEGT. The CDR3 has 16 residues.